This TCR beta chain was identified during a study of CD8 T cells in ankylosing spondylitis (dated by TCRdb to between 2016 and 2019). Background on the whole study: The study profiled T cell receptor beta repertoires in healthy donors and ankylosing spondylitis patients to find disease-linked TCR variants. The whole study cohort included 85 to 120 healthy donors and about two dozen ankylosing spondylitis patients. Peripheral blood was sampled, and synovial fluid was additionally collected from ankylosing spondylitis patients.

This clonotype was counted ten times or more. Its recognized antigen is unknown. No base quality information exists; no much larger clone differs at one position. V is cut by 2 bases and J by 6 bases, and the space between the germline ends is 8 bases. CDR1 and CDR2 (SGHTA, FQGNSA) derive from the germline V gene. The CDR3 measures 13 amino acids from cysteine to phenylalanine. Left in the record is the CDR3 DNA by itself, 39 bases read in frame from the first base. The investigation overall reported the following: In peripheral blood, the disease-linked clones were found at relatively low frequencies and had a CD8+ phenotype. A TCR beta motif made up of under ten highly homologous amino acid variants appeared to be characteristic of blood from ankylosing spondylitis patients. Some motif variants had previously been reported in the synovial fluid and blood of reactive arthritis patients, which suggests shared mechanisms of disease initiation. According to the report, matched synovial fluid samples from ankylosing spondylitis patients were significantly enriched for the disease-linked clones.

Sequencing instrument: Illumina HiSeq 2500. TCR beta libraries were prepared by quantitative 5'-RACE with molecular barcodes. The source study handled its data this way. A new computational method, built on a probabilistic model of VDJ rearrangement, was used to identify disease-linked TCR variants. TCRdb took the public reads, trimmed them with fastp at Q25, ran MiXCR for clone calling and kept in-frame beta chains. Rows matching on CDR3 protein sequence are summarized as one entry with the most common DNA and genes. The V and J calls and clone size are TCRdb's, not the authors'. This sample has 90,000 to 100,000 distinct CDR3 sequences in its table, and about 8.6% of those were observed once. Nearly 10% of the sample belongs to the ten largest clones.

This TCR was recovered from a male donor with ankylosing spondylitis or in good health (not recorded which). This chain is built from TRBV7-2 and TRBJ2-1, with the D gene too uncertain to name. The sequenced material came from blood, either unsorted or a sorted T cell fraction (not recorded which). This receptor has the CDR3 CASSLNGVNEQFF. Read as DNA, the sequence is TGTGCCAGCAGCTTAAATGGAGTCAATGAGCAGTTCTTC.